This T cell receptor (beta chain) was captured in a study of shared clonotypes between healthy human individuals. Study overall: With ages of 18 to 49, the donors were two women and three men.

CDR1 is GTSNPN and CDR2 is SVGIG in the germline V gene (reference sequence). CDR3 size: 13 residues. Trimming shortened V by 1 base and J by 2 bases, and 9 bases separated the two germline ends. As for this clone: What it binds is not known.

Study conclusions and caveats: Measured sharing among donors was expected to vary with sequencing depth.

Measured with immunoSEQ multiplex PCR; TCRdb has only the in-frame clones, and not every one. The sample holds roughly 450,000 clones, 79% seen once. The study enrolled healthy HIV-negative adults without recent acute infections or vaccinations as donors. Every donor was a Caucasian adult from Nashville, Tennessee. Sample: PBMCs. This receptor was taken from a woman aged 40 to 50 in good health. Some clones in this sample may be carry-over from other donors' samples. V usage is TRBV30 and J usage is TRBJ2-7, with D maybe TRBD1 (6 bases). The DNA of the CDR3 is TGTGCCTGGAGTGCCTCAGGGGCCTACGAGCAGTACTTC. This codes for CAWSASGAYEQYF.